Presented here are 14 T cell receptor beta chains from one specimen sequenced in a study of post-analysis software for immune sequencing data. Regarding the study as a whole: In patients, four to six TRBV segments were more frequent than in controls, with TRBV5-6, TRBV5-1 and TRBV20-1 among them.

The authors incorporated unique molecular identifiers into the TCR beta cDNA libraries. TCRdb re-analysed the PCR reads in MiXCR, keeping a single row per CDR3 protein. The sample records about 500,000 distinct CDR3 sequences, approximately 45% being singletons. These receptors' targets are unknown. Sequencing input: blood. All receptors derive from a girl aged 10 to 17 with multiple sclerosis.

In DNA form, the CDR3 reads TGCAGCGTTAAGCTCAGGGACCGTGCAACTAATGAAAAACTGTTTTTT. Its translation is CSVKLRDRATNEKLFF. The chain combines TRBV29-1 with TRBJ1-4, with D perhaps TRBD1 (5 bases). Germline loops: CDR1 SQVTM, CDR2 ANQGSEA. The V end lost 5 bases, the J end lost 0 bases, and 16 bases lay between the germline ends. This CDR3 comprises 16 residues.

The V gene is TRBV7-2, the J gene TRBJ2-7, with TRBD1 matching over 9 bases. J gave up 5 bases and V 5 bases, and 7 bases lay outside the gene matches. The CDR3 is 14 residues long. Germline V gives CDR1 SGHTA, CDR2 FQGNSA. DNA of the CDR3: TGTGCCAGCAGCCCTCGACAGGGGGGCCACGAGCAGTACTTC. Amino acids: CASSPRQGGHEQYF.

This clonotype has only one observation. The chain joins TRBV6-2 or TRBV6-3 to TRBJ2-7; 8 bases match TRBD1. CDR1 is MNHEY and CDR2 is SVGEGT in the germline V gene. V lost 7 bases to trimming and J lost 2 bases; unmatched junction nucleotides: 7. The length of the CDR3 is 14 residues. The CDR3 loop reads CASTLTGGTYEQYF. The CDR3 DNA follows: TGTGCCAGCACCCTAACAGGGGGAACCTACGAGCAGTACTTC.

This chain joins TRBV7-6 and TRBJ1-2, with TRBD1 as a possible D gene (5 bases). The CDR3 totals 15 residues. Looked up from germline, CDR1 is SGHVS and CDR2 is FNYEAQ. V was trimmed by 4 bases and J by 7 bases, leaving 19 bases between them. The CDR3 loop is CASSSGTDFGFGYTF. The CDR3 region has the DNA TGTGCCAGCAGCTCCGGGACGGACTTTGGGTTTGGCTACACCTTC.

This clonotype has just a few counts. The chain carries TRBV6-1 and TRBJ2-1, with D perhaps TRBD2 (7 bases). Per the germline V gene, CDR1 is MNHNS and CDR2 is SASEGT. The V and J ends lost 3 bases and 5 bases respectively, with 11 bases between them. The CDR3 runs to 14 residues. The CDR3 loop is CASSDPGGHNEQFF. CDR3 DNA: TGTGCCAGCAGTGACCCCGGGGGGCACAATGAGCAGTTCTTC.

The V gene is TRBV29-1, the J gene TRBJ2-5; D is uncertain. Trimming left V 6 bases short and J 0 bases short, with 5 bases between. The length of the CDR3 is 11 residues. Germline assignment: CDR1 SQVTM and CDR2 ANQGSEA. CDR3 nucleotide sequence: TGCAGCGTCGCGTACCAAGAGACCCAGTACTTC. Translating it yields CSVAYQETQYF.

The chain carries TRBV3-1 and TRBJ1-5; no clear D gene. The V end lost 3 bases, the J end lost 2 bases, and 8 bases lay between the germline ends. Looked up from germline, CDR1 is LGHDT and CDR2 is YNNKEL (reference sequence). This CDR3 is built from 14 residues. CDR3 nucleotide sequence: TGTGCCAGCAGCCAGGGGAACGGCAATCAGCCCCAGCATTTT. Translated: CASSQGNGNQPQHF. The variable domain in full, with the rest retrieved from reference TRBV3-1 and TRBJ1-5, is DTAVSQTPKYLVTQMGNDKSIKCEQNLGHDTMYWYKQDSKKFLKIMFSYNNKELIINETVPNRFSPKSPDKAHLNLHINSLELGDSAVYFCASSQGNGNQPQHFGDGTRLSIL.

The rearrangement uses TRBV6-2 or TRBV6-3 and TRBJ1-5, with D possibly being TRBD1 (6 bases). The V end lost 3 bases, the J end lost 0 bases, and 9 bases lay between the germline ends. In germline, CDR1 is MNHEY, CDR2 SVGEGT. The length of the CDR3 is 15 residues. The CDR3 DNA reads TGTGCCAGCAGTTATGGGGGCCATAGCAATCAGCCCCAGCATTTT. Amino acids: CASSYGGHSNQPQHF.

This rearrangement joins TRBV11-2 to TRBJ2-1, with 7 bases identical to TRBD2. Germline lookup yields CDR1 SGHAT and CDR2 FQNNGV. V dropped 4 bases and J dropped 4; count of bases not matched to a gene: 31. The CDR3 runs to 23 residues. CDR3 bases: TGTGCCAGCAGCTCATATCTTTCGCCCAACAGCTTTCAGGGAGCGGGGAAATACAATGAGCAGTTCTTC. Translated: CASSSYLSPNSFQGAGKYNEQFF.

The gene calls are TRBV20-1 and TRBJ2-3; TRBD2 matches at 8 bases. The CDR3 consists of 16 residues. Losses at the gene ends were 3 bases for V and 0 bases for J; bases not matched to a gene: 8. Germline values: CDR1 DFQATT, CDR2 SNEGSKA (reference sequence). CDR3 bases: TGCAGTGCTAGGTTACGAGCGGGGGTTAGCACAGATACGCAGTATTTT. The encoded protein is CSARLRAGVSTDTQYF.

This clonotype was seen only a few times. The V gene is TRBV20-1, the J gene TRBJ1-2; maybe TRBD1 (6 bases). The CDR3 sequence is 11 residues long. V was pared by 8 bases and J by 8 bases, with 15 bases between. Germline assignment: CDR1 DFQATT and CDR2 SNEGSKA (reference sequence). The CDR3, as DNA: TGCAGTCTAACAGGGACGGGGGGCTACACCTTC. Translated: CSLTGTGGYTF.

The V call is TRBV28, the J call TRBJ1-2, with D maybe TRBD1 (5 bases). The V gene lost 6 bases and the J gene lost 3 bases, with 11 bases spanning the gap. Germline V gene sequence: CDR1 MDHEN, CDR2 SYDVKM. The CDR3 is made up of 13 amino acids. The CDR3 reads CASRRGADYGYTF. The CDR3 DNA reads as TGTGCCAGCAGAAGGGGTGCGGACTATGGCTACACCTTC.

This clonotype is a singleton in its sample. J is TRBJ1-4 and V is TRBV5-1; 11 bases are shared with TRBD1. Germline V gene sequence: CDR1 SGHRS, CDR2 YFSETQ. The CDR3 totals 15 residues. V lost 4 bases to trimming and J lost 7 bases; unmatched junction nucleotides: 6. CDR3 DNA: TGCGCCAGCAGCCTCCGGGACAGGGGGAGTGAAAAACTGTTTTTT. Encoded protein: CASSLRDRGSEKLFF.

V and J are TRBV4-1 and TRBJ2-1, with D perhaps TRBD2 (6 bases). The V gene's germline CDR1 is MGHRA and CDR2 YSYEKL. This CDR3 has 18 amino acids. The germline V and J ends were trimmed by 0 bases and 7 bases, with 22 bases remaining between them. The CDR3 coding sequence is TGCGCCAGCAGCCAAGATGGTGGAGCGGGTGATTCGGAAAATGAGCAGTTCTTC. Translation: CASSQDGGAGDSENEQFF.